Below, 5 T cell receptor beta chains from the same sample are listed, as sequenced in a study of blood T cells in healthy people across ages. A second PCR, run for roughly 7 to 11 cycles, used a sample-barcoded 5' primer plus a J-beta primer mix. MiXCR was run by TCRdb on the 5' RACE reads, yielding one entry per CDR3 protein. The repertoire includes 700,000 or so distinct CDR3 sequences, 40% to 50% of them detected once, and about 30% sits in the top ten. The specimen was blood. The receptors stem from a man older than 75 in good health.

V and J are TRBV28 and TRBJ2-1; 8 bases are a match to TRBD2. The CDR3 is made up of 15 amino acids. Germline trimming cut 5 bases from V and 7 bases from J; bases unmatched to any gene: 10. Germline V gives CDR1 MDHEN, CDR2 SYDVKM. The DNA of the CDR3 is TGTGCCAGCAGTCGGGGGGGGCAGTCGAATAATGAGCAGTTCTTC. It encodes CASSRGGQSNNEQFF.

About this clonotype itself: One end of the junction does not line up with germline, which may come from a read error. The J gene is TRBJ2-7, the V gene TRBV27; the D gene is possibly TRBD2 (5 bases). Germline V lookup: CDR1 MNHEY, CDR2 SMNVEV (reference sequence). The CDR3 is made up of 15 amino acids. The DNA of the CDR3 is TGTGCCAGTAGTTTCTCACTCCTCGGGGTCTACGAGCAGTACTTC. Encoded protein: CASSFSLLGVYEQYF.

This clonotype has just one count. The CDR3 loop reads CASSALYNQPQYF. CDR3 in DNA: TGTGCCAGCAGTGCCCTGTACAATCAGCCCCAGTATTTT. V is TRBV6-1 and J is TRBJ1-5; no clear D. The J call may be mistaken, given a closer DNA end match to TRBJ2-3. The CDR3 runs 13 residues. Germline CDR1 MNHNS, CDR2 SASEGT.

This clonotype has ten or more counts. J is TRBJ2-1 and V is TRBV7-2; 9 bases are a match to TRBD2. Per germline, CDR1 SGHTA and CDR2 FQGNSA. The CDR3 has 16 residues. V was pared by 4 bases and J by 0 bases, with 4 bases of the junction left unmatched. The CDR3 coding sequence is TGTGCCAGCAGCTCCACACTAGCGGGCTCCTACAATGAGCAGTTCTTC. Protein sequence: CASSSTLAGSYNEQFF. Based on the CDR3 plus reference TRBV7-2 and TRBJ2-1, the full variable domain is GAGVSQSPSNKVTEKGKDVELRCDPISGHTALYWYRQSLGQGLEFLIYFQGNSAPDKSGLPSDRFSAERTGGSVSTLTIQRTQQEDSAVYLCASSSTLAGSYNEQFFGPGTRLTVL.

This chain joins TRBV20-1 and TRBJ2-7; D tentatively fits TRBD1 or TRBD2 (6 bases each). The CDR3 length is 13 residues. V lost 3 bases to trimming and J lost 1 base, with 10 bases between them. In germline, CDR1 is DFQATT, CDR2 SNEGSKA (reference sequence). Written as DNA, the CDR3 is TGCAGTGCTAGCGAGGGGGGTTCCTACGAGCAGTACTTC. Translating gives CSASEGGSYEQYF.